Shown below are 29 T cell receptor beta chains from a single sample sequenced in a study of technical replicates of blood from several donors. Sequencing used immunoSEQ multiplex PCR; TCRdb keeps in-frame clones, though not all of them. There are around 60,000 clones in the sample; around 93% occur only once, and more than 4% lies in the top ten. The source material was PBMCs. All receptors derive from a human donor in good health. Some clones in this sample may be carry-over from other donors' samples.

The chain recombines TRBV4-3 with TRBJ1-3; D might be TRBD1 (6 bases). V lost 0 bases, J lost 0 bases, and 9 bases lay in between. From germline, CDR1 is LGHNA and CDR2 YSLEER. The CDR3 runs 16 residues. The CDR3 sequence: CASSQDRTVSGNTIYF. The CDR3 DNA sequence: TGCGCCAGCAGCCAAGATCGGACAGTCTCTGGAAACACCATATATTTT.

The chain is built from TRBV11-3 and TRBJ2-3, with a possible D match to TRBD2 (6 bases). CDR1 and CDR2 (germline): SGHNT, YENEEA. V was pared by 5 bases and J by 4 bases, with 10 bases between. The CDR3 is 13 residues long. The CDR3: CASSPGEADTQYF. In DNA form, the CDR3 reads TGTGCCAGCAGCCCCGGGGAGGCAGATACGCAGTATTTT.

Note on this clone: One junction end disagrees with the germline gene, perhaps due to a read error. Additional DNA sequences in this sample encode the identical CDR3. The V call is TRBV7-2, the J call TRBJ2-7; TRBD1 matches 11 bases. The CDR3 has 15 residues. Per the germline V gene, CDR1 is SGHTA and CDR2 is FQGNSA. Written as DNA, the CDR3 is TGTGCCAGCAGCCTAGCGGGACAGGGGGTATCCGAGCAGTACTTC. Translated, it gives CASSLAGQGVSEQYF. The full variable domain, completed using reference TRBV7-2 and TRBJ2-7, is GAGVSQSPSNKVTEKGKDVELRCDPISGHTALYWYRQSLGQGLEFLIYFQGNSAPDKSGLPSDRFSAERTGGSVSTLTIQRTQQEDSAVYLCASSLAGQGVSEQYFGPGTRLTVT.

The V call is TRBV4-2, the J call TRBJ2-7; D gene uncertain. Germline V CDR1 and CDR2: LGHNA, YNFKEQ. V lost 6 bases and J 3 bases, leaving 9 bases between the germline ends. The CDR3 is 12 amino acids. CDR3 in amino acids: CASSHKNYEQYF. The CDR3 region has the DNA TGTGCCAGCAGTCACAAGAACTACGAGCAGTACTTC.

The rearrangement joins TRBV4-1 to TRBJ1-2; D is unclear. This CDR3 has 14 amino acids. Trimming shortened V by 1 base and J by 8 bases, and 14 bases separated the two germline ends. The germline CDR1 and CDR2 sequences are MGHRA and YSYEKL. This CDR3 is CASSQGLEAGGYTF. In DNA, the CDR3 is TGCGCCAGCAGCCAAGGACTAGAAGCCGGCGGCTACACCTTC.

The genes are TRBV10-3 and TRBJ1-1, with 8 bases that match TRBD1. The CDR3 extends over 14 amino acids. V lost 6 bases and J lost 5; bases outside the gene matches: 8. Germline loops: CDR1 ENHRY, CDR2 SYGVKD. DNA of the CDR3: TGTGCCATCAGGCCAGGGGGCGCGGGAACTGAAGCTTTCTTT. The encoded protein is CAIRPGGAGTEAFF.

The chain combines TRBV7-2 with TRBJ2-7, with D possibly being TRBD2 (5 bases). V gave up 5 bases and J gave up 4 bases, with 9 bases separating them. Germline V CDR1 and CDR2: SGHTA, FQGNSA. The CDR3 covers 12 residues. The CDR3 region is CASSRTLYEQYF. In DNA form, the CDR3 reads TGTGCCAGCAGCCGGACTCTTTACGAGCAGTACTTC.

The chain couples TRBV7-2 to TRBJ2-4; 10 positions agree with TRBD2. CDR3 size: 17 residues. The ends lost 5 bases at V and 0 bases at J; junction bases unmatched: 7. Germline lookup yields CDR1 SGHTA and CDR2 FQGNSA. CDR3 DNA sequence: TGTGCCAGCAGCCCGACTAGCGGGCCACGAGCCAAAAACATTCAGTACTTC. It translates to CASSPTSGPRAKNIQYF.

The chain employs TRBV6-1 and TRBJ2-7, with D perhaps matching TRBD2 (6 bases). The CDR3 extends over 14 amino acids. Looked up from germline, CDR1 is MNHNS and CDR2 is SASEGT. The V end was cut by 10 bases, the J end by 7 bases, with 23 bases between. CDR3 nucleotides: TGTGCCACCTTCCCCAGGGTAACCGGGGGTGAGCAGTACTTC. It codes for CATFPRVTGGEQYF.

The chain combines TRBV21-1 with TRBJ2-7; the table assigns TRBD2, which was not confirmed against the DNA. TRBV21-1 is reported as a pseudogene. The CDR3 runs 16 residues. Here the CDR3 DNA reads TGTGCCAGCAGCAAGGGTCGTGCGGGGCACTCCTACGAGCAGTACTTC. This codes for CASSKGRAGHSYEQYF.

This clone was recorded only once. The chain is built from TRBV11-2 and TRBJ1-5; the D is unclear. In germline, CDR1 is SGHAT, CDR2 FQNNGV. This CDR3 spans 15 amino acids. V lost 1 base and J lost 3, with 10 bases in between. This CDR3 reads CASSLGYLPNQPQHF. CDR3 sequence (DNA): TGTGCCAGCAGCTTAGGCTACCTCCCCAATCAGCCCCAGCATTTT.

The chain recombines TRBV19 with TRBJ1-2, with 8 nucleotides matching TRBD1. The CDR3 is 17 amino acids. Trimming took 6 bases from V and 4 from J; bases not matched to a gene: 16. Per germline, CDR1 LNHDA and CDR2 SQIVND (reference sequence). In DNA, the CDR3 is TGTGCCAGTAGCGCCGCGACAGGGGACCGACCTTTCTATGGCTACACCTTC. Its protein product is CASSAATGDRPFYGYTF.

The chain has TRBV5-1 and TRBJ1-1; D is undetermined. V was cut by 0 bases and J by 0 bases, with 12 bases left in between. This CDR3 is 16 amino acids long. Germline CDR1 SGHRS, CDR2 YFSETQ. For the CDR3, the DNA is TGCGCCAGCAGCTTGGGGCGGGGTAGAATGAACACTGAAGCTTTCTTT. Translating it yields CASSLGRGRMNTEAFF.

The chain uses TRBV9 and TRBJ1-6; possible D gene TRBD1, 6 bases. The CDR3 length is 14 residues. V was clipped by 3 bases and J by 10 bases, with 14 bases between them. CDR1 is SGDLS and CDR2 is YYNGEE in the germline V gene. The CDR3 sequence is CASSAGQNGSPLHF. Written as DNA, the CDR3 is TGTGCCAGCAGCGCTGGACAGAACGGGTCACCCCTCCACTTT.

The chain employs TRBV7-2 and TRBJ2-7; 7 bases match TRBD2. CDR1 and CDR2 from the germline V gene are SGHTA and FQGNSA. V lost 10 bases, J lost 6 bases, and 15 bases stayed unmatched. The CDR3 contains 14 residues. The CDR3 here is CATQPTSTAREQYF. The CDR3 DNA reads as TGTGCCACACAACCGACTAGCACAGCCCGCGAGCAGTACTTC.

The chain employs TRBV29-1 and TRBJ2-4, with no clear D. The CDR3 is 12 amino acids. V lost 7 bases, J lost 3 bases, and 10 bases lay in between. The germline gives CDR1 SQVTM, CDR2 ANQGSEA. The CDR3 is CSASSIKNIQYF. The CDR3 DNA reads TGCAGCGCGAGTTCAATCAAAAACATTCAGTACTTC.

The CDR3 protein is CASSLRQGAGEQFF. The CDR3 nucleotides read TGTGCCAGCAGCTTGAGGCAGGGGGCGGGTGAGCAGTTCTTC. The V and J genes are TRBV5-4 and TRBJ2-1, with 8 positions matching TRBD1. The CDR3 is 14 amino acids. Trimming cost V 1 base and J 9 bases; bases outside gene matches: 6. Germline V gives CDR1 SGHNT, CDR2 YYREEE (reference sequence).

This chain joins TRBV7-9 and TRBJ1-2, with D maybe TRBD1 (5 bases). CDR1 SEHNR and CDR2 FQNEAQ come from the germline V gene (reference sequence). V lost 5 bases, J lost 3 bases, and 16 bases lay in between. There are 15 residues in the CDR3. In DNA form, the CDR3 reads TGTGCCAGCAGCCTCCAGACGGACATTTACTATGGCTACACCTTC. This gives the protein CASSLQTDIYYGYTF.

The count of this clone is one. The rearrangement joins TRBV5-6 to TRBJ1-2; no clear D gene. Between the trimmed V and J ends, which lost 0 bases and 7 bases, there was a span of 13 bases. This CDR3 comprises 14 residues. From germline, CDR1 is SGHDT and CDR2 YYEEEE. The CDR3 bases are TGTGCCAGCAGCTTGGGGTCGGTAGCTGGTGGCTACACCTTC. Its translation: CASSLGSVAGGYTF.

The CDR3 spells CASSPQDRDTQYF. CDR3 in DNA: TGTGCCAGCAGTCCCCAGGACAGGGATACGCAGTATTTT. V is TRBV25-1 and J is TRBJ2-3; the match to TRBD1 covers 7 bases. The germline CDR1 and CDR2 sequences are MGHDK and SYGVNS. The length of the CDR3 is 13 residues. Germline trimming cut 5 bases from V and 6 bases from J; bases unmatched to any gene: 5.

The gene calls are TRBV5-1 and TRBJ2-5; TRBD1 aligns across 7 bases. CDR3 length: 14 amino acids. From germline, CDR1 is SGHRS and CDR2 YFSETQ. Trimming removed 5 bases from V and 5 bases from J; junction bases left unmatched: 9. Here the CDR3 DNA reads TGCGCCAGCAGTCCGGGACAGCAGATTGAGACCCAGTACTTC. It codes for CASSPGQQIETQYF. The variable domain in full, completed from reference TRBV5-1 and TRBJ2-5, reads KAGVTQTPRYLIKTRGQQVTLSCSPISGHRSVSWYQQTPGQGLQFLFEYFSETQRNKGNFPGRFSGRQFSNSRSEMNVSTLELGDSALYLCASSPGQQIETQYFGPGTRLLVL.

The gene calls are TRBV5-1 and TRBJ2-1, with 8 bases aligning to TRBD2. Germline trimming cut 4 bases from V and 7 bases from J; bases unmatched to any gene: 7. The CDR3 covers 14 residues. Germline assignment: CDR1 SGHRS and CDR2 YFSETQ. For the CDR3, the DNA is TGCGCCAGCAGCCCACTAGCGGCCCCGAATGAGCAGTTCTTC. Translating it yields CASSPLAAPNEQFF.

The rearrangement uses TRBV10-3 and TRBJ2-7, with D perhaps matching TRBD1 (6 bases). Germline values: CDR1 ENHRY, CDR2 SYGVKD. V lost 9 bases and J 3 bases, leaving 15 bases between the germline ends. The CDR3 is 13 amino acids. In DNA form, the CDR3 reads TGTGCCATTAACCGGGACACACTCTACGAGCAGTACTTC. It codes for CAINRDTLYEQYF.

The chain links TRBV2 to TRBJ2-1; 7 bases match TRBD1. The CDR3 is 15 amino acids. Germline V gives CDR1 SNHLY, CDR2 FYNNEI. V was pared by 2 bases and J by 4 bases, with 5 bases of the junction left unmatched. CDR3 bases: TGTGCCAGCAGTGAACAGGGACAGCTTTACAATGAGCAGTTCTTC. Residues: CASSEQGQLYNEQFF.

The chain is built from TRBV6-1 and TRBJ2-5; tentatively, D is TRBD1 (5 bases). With 4 bases removed from V and 1 base from J, the gap between germline ends came to 7 bases. This CDR3 is 13 amino acids long. Germline CDR1 reads MNHNS; CDR2 reads SASEGT. CDR3 loop: CASSGQIQETQYF. The CDR3 region has the DNA TGTGCCAGCAGTGGACAGATCCAAGAGACCCAGTACTTC.

This chain links TRBV7-2 with TRBJ2-1, with D uncertain. CDR3 length equals 13 residues. Germline-derived CDR1 and CDR2 are SGHTA and FQGNSA. Between the trimmed V and J ends, which lost 5 bases and 6 bases, there was a span of 11 bases. CDR3 amino acids: CASSPRRSNEQFF. CDR3 DNA sequence: TGTGCCAGCAGCCCGCGTAGATCCAATGAGCAGTTCTTC. The whole variable domain, remainder taken from reference TRBV7-2 and TRBJ2-1, is GAGVSQSPSNKVTEKGKDVELRCDPISGHTALYWYRQSLGQGLEFLIYFQGNSAPDKSGLPSDRFSAERTGGSVSTLTIQRTQQEDSAVYLCASSPRRSNEQFFGPGTRLTVL.

The V gene is TRBV5-8, the J gene TRBJ2-3; TRBD1 aligns across 9 bases. Germline V lookup: CDR1 SGHTS, CDR2 YDEGEE. The V and J ends lost 4 bases and 0 bases, in that order; junction bases with no gene match: 3. The CDR3 is made up of 15 amino acids. The CDR3 nucleotides are TGTGCCAGCAGCACTGGACAGGGGAGCACAGATACGCAGTATTTT. Amino acid sequence: CASSTGQGSTDTQYF.

This clone occurred once. The rearrangement uses TRBV27 and TRBJ1-6; tentative D call: TRBD1 (5 bases). Deletions cut 10 bases from V and 9 bases from J, with 28 bases between. Per the germline V gene, CDR1 is MNHEY and CDR2 is SMNVEV (reference sequence). CDR3 length: 17 amino acids. The CDR3 nucleotides are TGTGCCACCGGGGGGACCGGGGGGTGGATGGGTGGTTCACCCCTCCACTTT. Translation gives CATGGTGGWMGGSPLHF.

The sample holds one count of this clone. The chain joins TRBV5-4 to TRBJ1-1; 9 nucleotides align to TRBD1. This CDR3 has 16 amino acids. The ends lost 4 bases at V and 3 bases at J; junction bases unmatched: 10. Germline assignment: CDR1 SGHNT and CDR2 YYREEE (reference sequence). CDR3 in DNA: TGTGCCAGCAGCGCAGCGGACAGGGGCAGGGACACTGAAGCTTTCTTT. Protein product: CASSAADRGRDTEAFF.